This TCR beta chain emerged from a study of T cells in Graves' hyperthyroidism and ophthalmopathy. Findings and caveats of the study: In the analysis, a 13 V-J model separated ophthalmopathy from stable hyperthyroidism. Researchers found most expanded thyroid clonotypes above 0.001 in blood as well. In validation, the model predicted ophthalmopathy. These predictions came a median about 6 months before onset.

On this clonotype: Antigen: not known.

Using RNA transcripts as the source, TCR beta CDR3 regions were amplified. The TCR CDR3 was amplified in a first-round RT-PCR using the HTBI primer set. One entry per CDR3 protein, called by TCRdb with MiXCR from the multiplex PCR reads. Among 350,000 to 450,000 distinct CDR3 sequences, more than 11% were seen once, and the ten largest hold around 10%. Among the patients, aged 18 to 65, hyperthyroidism was newly diagnosed and had lasted under 2 months. The sequence derives from a woman aged 60-70 years with Graves' hyperthyroidism. The specimen sequenced was blood.

DNA of the CDR3: TGTGCCAGCAGCCACCTACTAGTGGGAGTTGGTGAGCAGTTCTTC. This gives the protein CASSHLLVGVGEQFF. The rearrangement uses TRBV3-1 and TRBJ2-1; D is perhaps TRBD2 (5 bases). The CDR3 has 15 residues. Germline assignment: CDR1 LGHDT and CDR2 YNNKEL (reference sequence). Trimming pared 3 bases from V and 9 bases from J, leaving 18 bases between.